The 21 T cell receptor beta chains presented below share a single source sample, sequenced in a study of blood T cell repertoires in COVID-19. Using immunoSEQ multiplex PCR, the repertoire was profiled, and TCRdb retains in-frame clones only, with some absent. The table has around 46,000 clones, around 85% seen once. Specimen: peripheral blood. These receptors originate from a human donor in a cohort sampled during active COVID-19. The donor label of this sample is uncertain.

The V and J genes are TRBV2 and TRBJ2-1, with D possibly being TRBD1 (6 bases). The CDR3 is 16 residues long. Deletions cut 2 bases from V and 1 base from J, with 12 bases between. Germline CDR1 reads SNHLY; CDR2 reads FYNNEI. CDR3 in DNA: TGTGCCAGCAGTGAACGGGGCAGGGGTTCCTACAATGAGCAGTTCTTC. It yields the protein CASSERGRGSYNEQFF.

The chain couples TRBV1 to TRBJ1-5; the D segment call TRBD1 is taken from the table without a DNA check. TRBV1 is labeled a pseudogene. The CDR3 loop spans 14 amino acids. The CDR3 protein is CTSNQTGAREPQHF. In DNA form, the CDR3 reads TGCACCAGCAACCAGACAGGGGCGAGGGAGCCCCAGCATTTT.

This chain uses TRBV7-5 with TRBJ2-5; the listed D gene, TRBD1, was not tested against the DNA. TRBV7-5 is a pseudogene segment. This CDR3 contains 15 residues. CDR3 sequence reads: CARSQGGAGRETQYF. The CDR3 coding sequence is TGTGCCAGAAGCCAGGGGGGCGCGGGGAGGGAGACCCAGTACTTC.

The rearrangement uses TRBV28 and TRBJ1-1; D is ambiguous. Between the trimmed V and J ends, which lost 1 base and 1 base, there was a span of 10 bases. The CDR3 sequence is 15 residues long. CDR1 is MDHEN, CDR2 SYDVKM, per germline. The DNA of the CDR3 is TGTGCCAGCAGTTTATCGGCAGGCTGGAACACTGAAGCTTTCTTT. Its protein product is CASSLSAGWNTEAFF.

This chain's CDR3 is CASSTAGGLNEQYF. The CDR3 bases are TGTGCCAGCAGTACTGCGGGGGGGCTGAACGAGCAGTACTTC. The chain combines TRBV2 with TRBJ2-7, with 9 bases aligning to TRBD2. This CDR3 is built from 14 residues. The germline gives CDR1 SNHLY, CDR2 FYNNEI. J lost 5 bases, V lost 5 bases, and 7 bases had no gene match. Drawing the rest from reference TRBV2 and TRBJ2-7, the complete variable domain is EPEVTQTPSHQVTQMGQEVILRCVPISNHLYFYWYRQILGQKVEFLVSFYNNEISEKSEIFDDQFSVERPDGSNFTLKIRSTKLEDSAMYFCASSTAGGLNEQYFGPGTRLTVT.

This chain joins TRBV5-1 and TRBJ2-2; TRBD2 might be the D (5 bases). The length of the CDR3 is 15 residues. The ends were cut back, 5 bases at V and 4 bases at J, with 15 bases in the middle. Germline lookup yields CDR1 SGHRS and CDR2 YFSETQ. The CDR3 DNA sequence: TGCGCCAGCAGATTCTGGGAAGGAGGCACCGGGGAGCTGTTTTTT. Its translation: CASRFWEGGTGELFF.

The CDR3 DNA reads TGTGCCAGCTCACAGCTAGCGGGGGGGCCGAGGACGAATGAGCAGTTCTTC. Translated, it gives CASSQLAGGPRTNEQFF. This rearrangement joins TRBV18 to TRBJ2-1; TRBD2 matches 12 bases. CDR3 length: 17 residues. Per germline, CDR1 KGHSH and CDR2 LQKENI. Trimming cost V 4 bases and J 7 bases; bases outside gene matches: 11. The complete variable domain, with remaining parts taken from reference TRBV18 and TRBJ2-1, reads NAGVMQNPRHLVRRRGQEARLRCSPMKGHSHVYWYRQLPEEGLKFMVYLQKENIIDESGMPKERFSAEFPKEGPSILRIQQVVRGDSAAYFCASSQLAGGPRTNEQFFGPGTRLTVL.

The sample holds one count of this clone. This chain connects TRBV10-3 to TRBJ2-7, with D possibly being TRBD2 (5 bases). Germline loops: CDR1 ENHRY, CDR2 SYGVKD. The CDR3 length is 14 residues. The ends were cut back, 6 bases at V and 3 bases at J, with 15 bases in the middle. CDR3 in amino acids: CAISEAKEVYEQYF. CDR3 coding DNA: TGTGCCATCAGCGAGGCCAAGGAGGTCTACGAGCAGTACTTC.

This clone rates as medium-sized. V is TRBV28 and J is TRBJ2-2; unclear D gene. This CDR3 spans 13 amino acids. Germline CDR1 MDHEN, CDR2 SYDVKM. V dropped 2 bases and J dropped 6 bases, with 7 bases sitting between them. Here the CDR3 DNA reads TGTGCCAGCAGTTTAATCAGCGCCGGGGAGCTGTTTTTT. The encoded protein is CASSLISAGELFF.

The chain recombines TRBV7-6 with TRBJ1-4; 10 nucleotides line up with TRBD1. Germline-derived CDR1 and CDR2 are SGHVS and FNYEAQ. V was pared by 5 bases and J by 4 bases, with 10 bases of the junction left unmatched. The CDR3 is 17 residues long. For the CDR3, the DNA is TGTGCCAGCAGCCCGAGGGGACAGGGGACGGGTAATGAAAAACTGTTTTTT. Its protein product is CASSPRGQGTGNEKLFF.

This clone was seen a few times. This rearrangement joins TRBV5-1 to TRBJ1-1, with 9 bases matching TRBD1. Germline V gives CDR1 SGHRS, CDR2 YFSETQ. J gave up 2 bases and V 2 bases, and 7 bases lay outside the gene matches. The CDR3 totals 16 residues. CDR3 residues: CASSLLQGASNTEAFF. CDR3 sequence (DNA): TGCGCCAGCAGCTTATTACAGGGGGCAAGTAACACTGAAGCTTTCTTT.

This chain uses TRBV5-8 with TRBJ2-7; maybe TRBD2 (5 bases). CDR1 and CDR2 from the germline V gene are SGHTS and YDEGEE. CDR3 size: 13 residues. V gave up 5 bases and J gave up 2 bases, with 11 bases separating them. The CDR3 loop reads CASRRTGTYEQYF. CDR3 nucleotides: TGTGCCAGCAGGAGGACGGGGACCTACGAGCAGTACTTC. The full variable domain, completed using reference TRBV5-8 and TRBJ2-7, is EAGVTQSPTHLIKTRGQQATLRCSPISGHTSVYWYQQALGLGLQFLLWYDEGEERNRGNFPPRFSGRQFPNYSSELNVNALELEDSALYLCASRRTGTYEQYFGPGTRLTVT.

This clone was seen just once. The CDR3 loop is CASCSRSYNEQFF. The CDR3 bases are TGTGCCAGCTGTAGCCGCTCCTACAATGAGCAGTTCTTC. The chain links TRBV6-5 to TRBJ2-1; D gene unclear. The CDR3 runs to 13 residues. Deletions cut 8 bases from V and 0 bases from J, with 8 bases between. Germline CDR1 reads MNHEY; CDR2 reads SVGAGI.

CDR3: CASSLNRGHQPQHF. DNA of the CDR3: TGTGCCAGCAGCCTGAACAGGGGTCATCAGCCCCAGCATTTT. The rearrangement links TRBV11-2 to TRBJ1-5; 7 nucleotides agree with TRBD1. This CDR3 is 14 amino acids long. Per the germline V gene, CDR1 is SGHAT and CDR2 is FQNNGV. Germline trimming cut 5 bases from V and 5 bases from J; bases unmatched to any gene: 6.

This clone has a single count. The chain links TRBV5-1 to TRBJ2-1, with D perhaps matching TRBD2 (5 bases). Germline V gene lookup returns CDR1 SGHRS and CDR2 YFSETQ. V lost 4 bases and J 0 bases, leaving 14 bases between the germline ends. CDR3 length: 16 amino acids. The chain's CDR3 is CASSLAGGSSYNEQFF. The DNA of the CDR3 is TGCGCCAGCAGCCTAGCAGGCGGAAGCTCCTACAATGAGCAGTTCTTC.

This chain links TRBV6-1 with TRBJ2-7, with 10 bases fitting TRBD1. The CDR3 totals 16 residues. The J segment lost 7 bases and the V segment lost 4 bases, leaving 13 bases of the junction unmatched. In germline, CDR1 is MNHNS, CDR2 SASEGT. CDR3 in DNA: TGTGCCAGCAGTGGCAGACAGGGGGCCTTTAAGGGTGAGCAGTACTTC. Translating it yields CASSGRQGAFKGEQYF.

The J gene is TRBJ2-7, the V gene TRBV7-2; possible D gene TRBD1, 6 bases. CDR3 size: 15 residues. Trimming shortened V by 4 bases and J by 2 bases, and 15 bases separated the two germline ends. CDR1 is SGHTA, CDR2 FQGNSA, per germline. CDR3 nucleotide sequence: TGTGCCAGCAGCTCCCCTGACAGGCGCACCTACGAGCAGTACTTC. Translation: CASSSPDRRTYEQYF.

The chain has TRBV11-3 and TRBJ2-3; 9 nucleotides line up with TRBD2. The CDR3 is made up of 14 amino acids. V dropped 5 bases and J dropped 4; count of bases not matched to a gene: 4. The V gene's germline CDR1 is SGHNT and CDR2 YENEEA. CDR3 coding DNA: TGTGCCAGCAGCGCGGGACTAGCCCCAGATACGCAGTATTTT. This sequence encodes CASSAGLAPDTQYF.

J is TRBJ1-5 and V is TRBV18, with 7 bases lining up with TRBD1. CDR1 is KGHSH and CDR2 is LQKENI in the germline V gene. The CDR3 is 15 residues long. V was clipped by 3 bases and J by 6 bases; unmatched bases: 8. Here the CDR3 DNA reads TGTGCCAGCTCACCCACCTCCGACAGGGCTCAGCCCCAGCATTTT. It encodes CASSPTSDRAQPQHF.

The chain links TRBV6-1 to TRBJ2-1; 9 positions match TRBD1. Germline lookup yields CDR1 MNHNS and CDR2 SASEGT. The CDR3 is made up of 16 amino acids. V shed 3 bases and J 8 bases; nucleotides not matched to a gene: 11. The CDR3 DNA is TGTGCCAGCAGTGATTGGAACAGGGGGCCTAAGGATGAGCAGTTCTTC. It translates to CASSDWNRGPKDEQFF.

The genes are TRBV27 and TRBJ2-7, with TRBD1 matching 11 bases. This CDR3 is 15 amino acids long. Germline lookup yields CDR1 MNHEY and CDR2 SMNVEV (reference sequence). The ends lost 5 bases at V and 7 bases at J; junction bases unmatched: 10. CDR3 residues: CASSDLGQGVSEQYF. In nucleotides, the CDR3 is TGTGCCAGCAGTGACCTGGGACAGGGGGTTAGTGAGCAGTACTTC.